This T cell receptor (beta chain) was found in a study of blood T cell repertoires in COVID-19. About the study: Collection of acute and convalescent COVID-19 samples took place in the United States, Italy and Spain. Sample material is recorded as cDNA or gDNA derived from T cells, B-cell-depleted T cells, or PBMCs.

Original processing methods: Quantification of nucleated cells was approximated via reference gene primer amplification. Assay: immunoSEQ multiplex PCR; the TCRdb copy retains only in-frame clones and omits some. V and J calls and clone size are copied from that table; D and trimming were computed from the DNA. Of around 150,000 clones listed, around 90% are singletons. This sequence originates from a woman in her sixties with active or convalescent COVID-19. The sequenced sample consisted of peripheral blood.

The CDR3 spells CASSQDRGLSNQPQHF. CDR3 coding DNA: TGTGCCAGCAGCCAAGACAGGGGGTTAAGCAATCAGCCCCAGCATTTT. This chain joins TRBV7-2 and TRBJ1-5; 9 bases are a match to TRBD1. V dropped 5 bases and J dropped 1; count of bases not matched to a gene: 6. The CDR3 loop spans 16 amino acids. The germline gives CDR1 SGHTA, CDR2 FQGNSA.